This entry lists 9 T cell receptor beta chains sequenced from one sample in a study of blood T cell repertoires in COVID-19. The data were produced by immunoSEQ multiplex PCR, yet TCRdb's version contains in-frame clones alone and is incomplete. Of 270,000 or so clones listed, approximately 82% are singletons. Sequenced: peripheral blood. The origin of the receptors is a woman under 30 with acute or convalescent COVID-19.

This clone was picked up one time. The gene calls are TRBV30 and TRBJ1-5; TRBD1 matches at 7 bases. The germline V gene encodes CDR1 GTSNPN and CDR2 SVGIG (reference sequence). The CDR3 totals 17 residues. Trimming at V came to 0 bases and at J to 5 bases, leaving 13 bases not matched to a gene. CDR3 protein: CAWSVQRYRGVDQPQHF. The CDR3 region has the DNA TGTGCCTGGAGTGTACAAAGGTACAGGGGAGTCGATCAGCCCCAGCATTTT.

In its sample, this clone was seen once. The CDR3 nucleotides are TGTGCCAGTAGTTCAGGACTAGCGCCCAACAATGAGCAGTTCTTC. Translation: CASSSGLAPNNEQFF. The chain uses TRBV19 and TRBJ2-1, with 9 bases matching TRBD2. This CDR3 comprises 15 residues. Trimming removed 5 bases from V and 5 bases from J; junction bases left unmatched: 7. Per the germline V gene, CDR1 is LNHDA and CDR2 is SQIVND (reference sequence). The entire variable domain, with the rest obtained from reference TRBV19 and TRBJ2-1, is as follows: DGGITQSPKYLFRKEGQNVTLSCEQNLNHDAMYWYRQDPGQGLRLIYYSQIVNDFQKGDIAEGYSVSREKKESFPLTVTSAQKNPTAFYLCASSSGLAPNNEQFFGPGTRLTVL.

The chain has TRBV6-5 and TRBJ1-1, with D perhaps TRBD1 (5 bases). The length of the CDR3 is 14 residues. Trimming removed 6 bases from V and 1 base from J, with 12 bases in between. Germline values: CDR1 MNHEY, CDR2 SVGAGI. CDR3 sequence (DNA): TGTGCCAGCAGCCTAGGGGATGGGAACACTGAAGCTTTCTTT. Its translation: CASSLGDGNTEAFF.

In this sample, this clone turned up once. The chain recombines TRBV18 with TRBJ2-4, with D possibly TRBD1 on 6 matching bases. CDR3 length: 14 amino acids. The V gene lost 6 bases and the J gene lost 2 bases, with 11 bases spanning the gap. CDR1 and CDR2 (germline): KGHSH, LQKENI. The CDR3 DNA reads as TGTGCCAGCTCCCCCACAGGGTCCAAAAACATTCAGTACTTC. This translates into CASSPTGSKNIQYF.

The chain has TRBV18 and TRBJ2-5, with 8 bases that match TRBD2. The V gene's germline CDR1 is KGHSH and CDR2 LQKENI. The length of the CDR3 is 14 residues. The trim removed 5 bases at V and 9 bases at J, leaving 11 bases unmatched. The CDR3 region is CASSSGLGDQAQYF. The CDR3 bases are TGTGCCAGCTCATCGGGACTAGGGGACCAAGCCCAGTACTTC. Full variable domain (remainder filled in from reference TRBV18 and TRBJ2-5): NAGVMQNPRHLVRRRGQEARLRCSPMKGHSHVYWYRQLPEEGLKFMVYLQKENIIDESGMPKERFSAEFPKEGPSILRIQQVVRGDSAAYFCASSSGLGDQAQYFGPGTRLLVL.

The chain joins TRBV2 to TRBJ2-7; 9 bases are a match to TRBD1. V lost 6 bases, J lost 4 bases, and 1 base stayed unmatched. This CDR3 spans 12 amino acids. Germline values: CDR1 SNHLY, CDR2 FYNNEI. CDR3 sequence reads: CASSDRGYEQYF. CDR3 in DNA: TGTGCCAGCAGCGACAGGGGGTACGAGCAGTACTTC.

This chain's CDR3 is CASRINREGNSPLHF. In DNA form, the CDR3 reads TGTGCCAGCAGGATAAACAGGGAGGGTAATTCACCCCTCCACTTT. The gene calls are TRBV7-9 and TRBJ1-6; D perhaps matches TRBD1 (6 bases). The CDR3 covers 15 residues. Deletions cut 6 bases from V and 6 bases from J, with 15 bases between. In germline, CDR1 is SEHNR, CDR2 FQNEAQ (reference sequence).

There are a few counts of this clone. The chain joins TRBV7-2 to TRBJ1-5; D remains unclear. This CDR3 is built from 17 residues. Germline V gene lookup returns CDR1 SGHTA and CDR2 FQGNSA. The V end lost 2 bases, the J end lost 0 bases, and 14 bases lay between the germline ends. The CDR3: CASSLNMGGNSNQPQHF. Here the CDR3 DNA reads TGTGCCAGCAGCTTAAATATGGGAGGAAATAGCAATCAGCCCCAGCATTTT. Together with reference TRBV7-2 and TRBJ1-5, the CDR3 gives the full variable domain: GAGVSQSPSNKVTEKGKDVELRCDPISGHTALYWYRQSLGQGLEFLIYFQGNSAPDKSGLPSDRFSAERTGGSVSTLTIQRTQQEDSAVYLCASSLNMGGNSNQPQHFGDGTRLSIL.

This chain joins TRBV3-1 (or the pseudogene TRBV3-2) and TRBJ2-5; D is perhaps TRBD1 (6 bases). This CDR3 contains 14 residues. The germline V gene encodes CDR1 LGHDT and CDR2 YNNKEL (reference sequence). The germline V and J ends were trimmed by 5 bases and 2 bases, with 12 bases remaining between them. CDR3 sequence (DNA): TGTGCCAGCAGCTCCGACAGGAATCAAGAGACCCAGTACTTC. Translating gives CASSSDRNQETQYF.